Sequencing of this T cell receptor (beta chain) was carried out in a study of blood T cell repertoires in COVID-19. Donors were grouped by their self-reported clinical history. Generated by immunoSEQ multiplex PCR, the TCRdb table keeps only in-frame clones and is missing some. The sample comprises around 300,000 clones, 80% to 90% of which are singletons, and over 4.5% rests with the top ten. This CDR3 comprises 13 residues. V was cut by 3 bases and J by 2 bases, with 8 bases left in between. The receptor comes from a man aged 25 to 45 who had recovered from COVID-19. The rearrangement uses TRBV12-3 or TRBV12-4 and TRBJ2-7; the D gene is possibly TRBD2 (6 bases). Specimen: PBMCs or T cells enriched from blood (not recorded which). This CDR3 reads CASSLGEAYEQYF. The CDR3, as DNA: TGTGCCAGCAGTTTGGGGGAGGCCTACGAGCAGTACTTC.